Each of the 27 T cell receptor beta chains below was sequenced from the same sample in a study of T cells in Graves' hyperthyroidism and ophthalmopathy. From RNA transcripts, TCR beta CDR3 regions were amplified. TCR CDR3 underwent first-round RT-PCR with the HTBI primer set. From the multiplex PCR reads, TCRdb called clonotypes with MiXCR, one entry per CDR3 protein. Of about half a million distinct CDR3 sequences in the sample, roughly a quarter were seen once. The sample comprised blood. The source is a woman in her 30s with Graves' ophthalmopathy.

In its sample, this clonotype was seen once. V is TRBV20-1 and J is TRBJ1-5; possible D gene TRBD1, 5 bases. The germline V gene encodes CDR1 DFQATT and CDR2 SNEGSKA (reference sequence). V shed 3 bases and J shed 2 bases, with 14 bases lying between them. This CDR3 comprises 15 residues. The CDR3 is CSARQPGGRNQPQHF. The CDR3 bases are TGCAGTGCTAGGCAGCCGGGGGGACGCAATCAGCCCCAGCATTTT.

This clonotype appeared many times. The chain employs TRBV6-5 and TRBJ1-1; TRBD1 is a possible D gene (5 bases). This CDR3 is 14 amino acids long. V shed 2 bases and J shed 6 bases, with 13 bases lying between them. CDR1 is MNHEY, CDR2 SVGAGI, per germline. CDR3 region: CASSYGARGAEAFF. CDR3 DNA: TGTGCCAGCAGTTACGGGGCACGGGGGGCTGAAGCTTTCTTT.

This clonotype was found a few times. The chain couples TRBV18 to TRBJ1-2; 8 bases agree with TRBD1. The junction had 9 bases not matched to a gene; V was cut back by 11 bases and J by 4 bases. This CDR3 spans 13 amino acids. Germline V CDR1 and CDR2: KGHSH, LQKENI. The CDR3 DNA reads as TGTGCCGGCTTACCGGGACAGGTCTATGGCTACACCTTC. Its translation: CAGLPGQVYGYTF.

In its sample, this clonotype was seen many times. This chain links TRBV6-2 or TRBV6-3 with TRBJ2-7; D may be TRBD1 (6 bases). The ends were cut back, 6 bases at V and 6 bases at J, with 12 bases in the middle. CDR1 and CDR2 (germline): MNHEY, SVGEGT. The length of the CDR3 is 12 residues. This chain's CDR3 is CASRPTGFEQYF. CDR3 in DNA: TGTGCCAGCAGGCCTACAGGGTTCGAGCAGTACTTC.

This clonotype came up a few times. This chain links TRBV11-2 with TRBJ1-1, with D possibly being TRBD1 (5 bases). Germline assignment: CDR1 SGHAT and CDR2 FQNNGV. The CDR3 runs to 16 residues. V shed 0 bases and J shed 10 bases, with 21 bases lying between them. CDR3 bases: TGTGCCAGCAGCTTAGACAGGGCCGCGATCCCGGAGGGAGCTTTCTTT. Translation gives CASSLDRAAIPEGAFF.

This clonotype appeared a few times. The chain uses TRBV28 and TRBJ1-1; TRBD1 aligns across 7 bases. J gave up 5 bases and V 5 bases, and 11 bases lay outside the gene matches. This CDR3 has 15 residues. Germline CDR1 MDHEN, CDR2 SYDVKM. The CDR3 DNA reads TGTGCCAGCAGTCCCCAGGGGGAGGTGGGTACTGAAGCTTTCTTT. Residues: CASSPQGEVGTEAFF.

This clonotype was seen a handful of times. This may come from a read error, since a much larger clone is one base off. The V gene is TRBV11-2, the J gene TRBJ2-5; the D gene could be TRBD1 or TRBD2 (5 bases each). The CDR3 is 15 residues long. The germline V and J ends were trimmed by 3 bases and 7 bases, with 18 bases remaining between them. Germline CDR1 is SGHAT and CDR2 is FQNNGV. CDR3 sequence: CASSLQGALEGTQYF. Here the CDR3 DNA reads TGTGCCAGCAGCTTGCAGGGAGCCCTGGAAGGGACCCAGTACTTC.

This clonotype was seen repeatedly, ten times or more. The chain combines TRBV15 with TRBJ2-1, with 11 bases that match TRBD1. The CDR3 length is 17 residues. The V and J ends lost 1 base and 5 bases, in that order; junction bases with no gene match: 7. Germline CDR1 and CDR2: LNHNV and YYDKDF (reference sequence). The CDR3 region is CATSRGRGQGVHNEQFF. CDR3 sequence (DNA): TGTGCCACCAGCAGAGGGAGGGGACAGGGGGTACACAATGAGCAGTTCTTC.

This clonotype was seen repeatedly, ten times or more. The chain joins TRBV5-1 to TRBJ2-7; D call uncertain. This CDR3 comprises 13 residues. V was shortened by 1 base and J by 5 bases, with 10 bases between the two germline ends. Germline CDR1 SGHRS, CDR2 YFSETQ. The CDR3 sequence is CASSLQLEDEQYF. CDR3 bases: TGCGCCAGCAGCTTGCAGTTAGAGGACGAGCAGTACTTC.

The V and J genes are TRBV28 and TRBJ1-2; weak D call: TRBD1 (5 bases). The germline V gene encodes CDR1 MDHEN and CDR2 SYDVKM. The CDR3 spans 13 residues. The germline V and J ends were trimmed by 6 bases and 4 bases, with 12 bases remaining between them. In nucleotides, the CDR3 is TGTGCCAGCAGGAGTGAGGGGACCTATGGCTACACCTTC. It specifies CASRSEGTYGYTF.

This clonotype was seen many times. The rearrangement uses TRBV20-1 and TRBJ2-7, with no clear D. With 0 bases removed from V and 0 bases from J, the gap between germline ends came to 15 bases. The germline gives CDR1 DFQATT, CDR2 SNEGSKA (reference sequence). The CDR3 covers 16 residues. The CDR3 protein is CSARDIPGDISYEQYF. The CDR3 bases are TGCAGTGCTAGAGATATCCCCGGAGACATCTCCTACGAGCAGTACTTC.

This clonotype was seen repeatedly, ten times or more. The CDR3 coding sequence is TGTGCCAGCAGTTTTGTAGAGGACAGGGTGGCTGAAGCTTTCTTT. Its protein product is CASSFVEDRVAEAFF. The rearrangement joins TRBV12-3 or TRBV12-4 to TRBJ1-1; TRBD1 matches 8 bases. This CDR3 comprises 15 residues. V was clipped by 3 bases and J by 6 bases; unmatched bases: 9.

V and J are TRBV15 and TRBJ1-2; D not certain. This CDR3 has 12 residues. CDR1 is LNHNV and CDR2 is YYDKDF in the germline V gene (reference sequence). V shed 2 bases and J shed 2 bases, with 3 bases lying between them. CDR3 residues: CATSRINYGYTF. For the CDR3, the DNA is TGTGCCACCAGCAGAATAAACTATGGCTACACCTTC.

In its sample, this clonotype was seen many times. This chain joins TRBV19 and TRBJ2-2, with 12 bases aligning to TRBD1. Trimming took 4 bases from V and 6 from J; bases not matched to a gene: 3. The CDR3 consists of 15 residues. Germline loops: CDR1 LNHDA, CDR2 SQIVND (reference sequence). CDR3: CASSRDRGRSGELFF. The CDR3 bases are TGTGCCAGTAGTAGGGACAGGGGGCGCTCCGGGGAGCTGTTTTTT. Combining the CDR3 with reference TRBV19 and TRBJ2-2 gives the whole variable domain DGGITQSPKYLFRKEGQNVTLSCEQNLNHDAMYWYRQDPGQGLRLIYYSQIVNDFQKGDIAEGYSVSREKKESFPLTVTSAQKNPTAFYLCASSRDRGRSGELFFGEGSRLTVL.

This clonotype appeared many times. This sequence joins TRBV20-1 and TRBJ2-5; D call uncertain. The V end was cut by 5 bases, the J end by 4 bases, with 8 bases between. Germline V gene sequence: CDR1 DFQATT, CDR2 SNEGSKA (reference sequence). The CDR3 is 11 amino acids. CDR3 coding DNA: TGCAGTGCTGCCCTCGGAGAGACCCAGTACTTC. Its translation is CSAALGETQYF.

The chain couples TRBV20-1 to TRBJ2-7, with a possible D match to TRBD2 (5 bases). This CDR3 spans 12 amino acids. The V and J ends lost 8 bases and 5 bases respectively, with 16 bases between them. The germline V gene has CDR1 DFQATT and CDR2 SNEGSKA (reference sequence). CDR3 protein: CSTRPSGDEQYF. DNA for the CDR3: TGCAGTACCCGGCCCTCCGGGGACGAGCAGTACTTC.

The rearrangement links TRBV12-3 or TRBV12-4 to TRBJ1-1, with a weak D call TRBD1 (6 bases). This CDR3 has 13 amino acids. V was cut by 6 bases and J by 5 bases, with 13 bases left in between. CDR3 region: CASRRQEITEAFF. The CDR3 bases are TGTGCCAGCAGGCGACAGGAGATAACTGAAGCTTTCTTT.

The J gene is TRBJ2-2, the V gene TRBV28; 7 bases align to TRBD1. The CDR3 contains 16 residues. CDR1 is MDHEN, CDR2 SYDVKM, per germline. Unmatched junction bases numbered 10, after V lost 5 bases and J lost 4 bases. Here the CDR3 reads CASSRFLGGGTGELFF. The CDR3 nucleotides read TGTGCCAGCAGTCGATTCTTAGGGGGCGGCACCGGGGAGCTGTTTTTT.

V gene TRBV12-3 or TRBV12-4 combines with J gene TRBJ1-1; possibly TRBD1 for D (5 bases). V was clipped by 8 bases and J by 4 bases, with 17 bases between them. This CDR3 is built from 14 residues. This CDR3 is CASRAGQGATEAFF. CDR3 DNA sequence: TGTGCCAGCCGGGCAGGGCAAGGGGCCACTGAAGCTTTCTTT.

This clonotype was found once. This chain links TRBV20-1 with TRBJ2-7; 11 positions agree with TRBD2. The V and J ends lost 5 bases and 5 bases, in that order; junction bases with no gene match: 11. CDR3 size: 15 residues. Germline CDR1 and CDR2: DFQATT and SNEGSKA (reference sequence). Here the CDR3 reads CSADQLAGVFNEQYF. The CDR3 DNA reads TGCAGTGCTGACCAACTAGCGGGGGTGTTTAACGAGCAGTACTTC.

The chain combines TRBV28 with TRBJ1-2; D is undetermined. The germline V gene encodes CDR1 MDHEN and CDR2 SYDVKM. The ends were cut back, 6 bases at V and 3 bases at J, with 11 bases in the middle. The CDR3 covers 13 residues. The CDR3 spells CASSLYSYYGYTF. In DNA form, the CDR3 reads TGTGCCAGCAGCCTATACAGTTACTATGGCTACACCTTC.

This clonotype showed up just a few times. The CDR3: CSVEDRGNSKNIQYF. DNA for the CDR3: TGCAGCGTTGAAGATCGGGGAAATTCCAAAAACATTCAGTACTTC. J is TRBJ2-4 and V is TRBV29-1; D perhaps matches TRBD2 (5 bases). CDR1 SQVTM and CDR2 ANQGSEA come from the germline V gene. The V gene lost 0 bases and the J gene lost 2 bases, with 11 bases spanning the gap. This CDR3 contains 15 residues.

This clonotype was recorded many times. The chain links TRBV7-2 to TRBJ1-2; TRBD1 matches at 8 bases. Germline V gives CDR1 SGHTA, CDR2 FQGNSA. The CDR3 sequence is 14 residues long. Trimming at V came to 2 bases and at J to 6 bases, leaving 5 bases not matched to a gene. This CDR3 reads CASSLQGADHGYTF. The CDR3 coding sequence is TGTGCCAGCAGCTTACAGGGGGCGGACCATGGCTACACCTTC.

This clonotype was seen at least ten times. This rearrangement joins TRBV29-1 to TRBJ2-5; TRBD2 aligns across 9 bases. With V trimmed by 3 bases and J by 5 bases, 4 bases remained unmatched. Germline CDR1 and CDR2: SQVTM and ANQGSEA. This CDR3 contains 13 residues. As DNA, the CDR3 is TGCAGCGTTGACGGGACTAGCCTGGAGACCCAGTACTTC. Protein product: CSVDGTSLETQYF.

This clonotype was counted only a few times. The gene calls are TRBV19 and TRBJ1-5; 8 bases are a match to TRBD1. Germline CDR1 reads LNHDA; CDR2 reads SQIVND (reference sequence). The CDR3 extends over 16 amino acids. Trimming removed 5 bases from V and 0 bases from J; junction bases left unmatched: 6. The CDR3 region has the DNA TGTGCCAGTAGTCCTCGACAGGGGACTAGCAATCAGCCCCAGCATTTT. Its translation: CASSPRQGTSNQPQHF.

CDR3 loop: CASRLPSYRDGDDLTNYGYTF. The CDR3 DNA sequence: TGTGCCAGTAGATTACCATCTTACCGGGACGGCGACGACCTTACTAACTATGGCTACACCTTC. The rearrangement uses TRBV19 and TRBJ1-2, with a weak D call TRBD1 (5 bases). The V gene lost 6 bases and the J gene lost 0 bases, with 32 bases spanning the gap. The CDR3 spans 21 residues. Germline V gene lookup returns CDR1 LNHDA and CDR2 SQIVND (reference sequence).

This clonotype was detected only a few times. The chain has TRBV12-3 or TRBV12-4 and TRBJ1-1; perhaps TRBD1 as D (5 bases). This CDR3 contains 15 residues. Trimming took off 6 bases at V and 0 bases at J, with 14 bases between the two ends. This CDR3 is CASSTAGTLNTEAFF. CDR3 nucleotide sequence: TGTGCCAGCAGCACTGCCGGGACCTTGAACACTGAAGCTTTCTTT.